A single sample is the source of the 5 T cell receptor beta chains below, sequenced in a study of T cell changes during pregnancy in multiple sclerosis. Some clones are missing from TCRdb's copy, which holds only in-frame ones; the method was immunoSEQ multiplex PCR. The sample includes more than 30,000 clones, about 88% of them seen just once. The source material was CD8+ T cells from peripheral blood mononuclear cells, sampled in the second trimester of pregnancy. These TCRs come from a female donor with multiple sclerosis, enrolled in a pregnancy study.

CDR3 bases: TGTGCCAGCGGACTCACAGGGGCCTACGAGCAGTACTTC. Translating it yields CASGLTGAYEQYF. The V gene is TRBV27, the J gene TRBJ2-7, with 7 bases fitting TRBD1. The length of the CDR3 is 13 residues. Germline V gene data show CDR1 as MNHEY and CDR2 as SMNVEV (reference sequence). V shed 8 bases, J shed 2 bases, and the junction held 6 bases outside the gene matches.

The chain joins TRBV27 to TRBJ2-1; 8 bases line up with TRBD1. CDR1 MNHEY and CDR2 SMNVEV come from the germline V gene (reference sequence). This CDR3 has 16 amino acids. The trim removed 0 bases at V and 6 bases at J, leaving 7 bases unmatched. The CDR3 is CASSLSDREKGNEQFF. CDR3 nucleotides: TGTGCCAGCAGTTTATCGGACAGGGAAAAGGGCAATGAGCAGTTCTTC.

The chain is built from TRBV2 and TRBJ2-3; D gene unclear. The V end lost 3 bases, the J end lost 4 bases, and 8 bases lay between the germline ends. The CDR3 spans 13 residues. In germline, CDR1 is SNHLY, CDR2 FYNNEI. The CDR3, as DNA: TGTGCCAGCAGTGAGTGGGCCGCAGATACGCAGTATTTT. As protein: CASSEWAADTQYF.

The chain uses TRBV28 and TRBJ1-2, with 7 bases matching TRBD1. CDR1 is MDHEN, CDR2 SYDVKM, per germline. The J segment lost 7 bases and the V segment lost 6 bases, leaving 17 bases of the junction unmatched. The length of the CDR3 is 16 residues. The chain's CDR3 is CASSIIKLRTGLGYTF. For the CDR3, the DNA is TGTGCCAGCAGCATAATTAAATTGCGGACAGGACTTGGCTACACCTTC.

The chain combines TRBV6-5 with TRBJ2-3, with TRBD1 matching over 7 bases. The CDR3 extends over 13 amino acids. Germline loops: CDR1 MNHEY, CDR2 SVGAGI. Trimming removed 5 bases from V and 5 bases from J; junction bases left unmatched: 4. CDR3 nucleotide sequence: TGTGCCAGCAGTGACAGGGTTAGAGATACGCAGTATTTT. Encoded protein: CASSDRVRDTQYF.